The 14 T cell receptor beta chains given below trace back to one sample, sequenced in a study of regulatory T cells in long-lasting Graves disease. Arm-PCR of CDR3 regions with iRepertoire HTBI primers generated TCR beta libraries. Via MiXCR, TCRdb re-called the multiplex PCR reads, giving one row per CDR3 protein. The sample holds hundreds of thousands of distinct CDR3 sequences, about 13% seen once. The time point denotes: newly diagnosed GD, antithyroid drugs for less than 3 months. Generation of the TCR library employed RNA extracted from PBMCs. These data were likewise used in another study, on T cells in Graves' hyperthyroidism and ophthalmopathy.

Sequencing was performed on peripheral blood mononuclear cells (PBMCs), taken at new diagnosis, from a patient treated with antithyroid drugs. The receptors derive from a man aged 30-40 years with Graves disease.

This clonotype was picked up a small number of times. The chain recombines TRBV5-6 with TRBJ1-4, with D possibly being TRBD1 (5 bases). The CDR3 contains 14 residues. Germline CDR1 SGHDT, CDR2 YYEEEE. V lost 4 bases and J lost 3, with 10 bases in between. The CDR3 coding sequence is TGTGCCAGCAGCGCAGGGTTCCCTAATGAAAAACTGTTTTTT. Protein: CASSAGFPNEKLFF. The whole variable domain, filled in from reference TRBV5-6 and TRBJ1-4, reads DAGVTQSPTHLIKTRGQQVTLRCSPKSGHDTVSWYQQALGQGPQFIFQYYEEEERQRGNFPDRFSGHQFPNYSSELNVNALLLGDSALYLCASSAGFPNEKLFFGSGTQLSVL.

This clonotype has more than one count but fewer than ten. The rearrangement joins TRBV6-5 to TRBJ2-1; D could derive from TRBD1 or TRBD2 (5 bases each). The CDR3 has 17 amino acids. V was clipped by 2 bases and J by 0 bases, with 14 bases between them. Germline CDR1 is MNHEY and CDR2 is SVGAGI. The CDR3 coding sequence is TGTGCCAGCAGTTACGGAGTCGGGGCCGTCTCCTACAATGAGCAGTTCTTC. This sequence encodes CASSYGVGAVSYNEQFF.

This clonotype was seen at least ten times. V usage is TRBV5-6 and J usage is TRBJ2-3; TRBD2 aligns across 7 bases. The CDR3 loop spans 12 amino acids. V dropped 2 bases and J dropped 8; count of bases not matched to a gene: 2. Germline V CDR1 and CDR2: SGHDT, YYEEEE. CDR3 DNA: TGTGCCAGCAGCTTAGGACTAGTTACGCAGTATTTT. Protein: CASSLGLVTQYF.

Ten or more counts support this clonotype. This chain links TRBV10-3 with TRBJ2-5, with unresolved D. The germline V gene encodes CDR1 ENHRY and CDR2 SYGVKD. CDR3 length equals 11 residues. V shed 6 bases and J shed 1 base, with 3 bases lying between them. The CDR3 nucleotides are TGTGCCATCAGAAGCCAAGAGACCCAGTACTTC. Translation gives CAIRSQETQYF.

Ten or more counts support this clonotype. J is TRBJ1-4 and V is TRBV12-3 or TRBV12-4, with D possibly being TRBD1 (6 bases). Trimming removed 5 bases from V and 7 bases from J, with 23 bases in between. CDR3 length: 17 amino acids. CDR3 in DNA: TGTGCCAGCAGTAAGCAACCGCCGGGGGGGCTGGGTGAAAAACTGTTTTTT. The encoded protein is CASSKQPPGGLGEKLFF.

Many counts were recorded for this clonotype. The CDR3 spells CASSFLRGPREENYGYTF. The CDR3 DNA is TGTGCCAGCAGTTTTTTGAGGGGGCCCAGGGAGGAGAACTATGGCTACACCTTC. The chain has TRBV27 and TRBJ1-2; 7 nucleotides align to TRBD1. V was pared by 3 bases and J by 2 bases, with 15 bases of the junction left unmatched. Germline CDR1 reads MNHEY; CDR2 reads SMNVEV (reference sequence). The CDR3 extends over 18 amino acids.

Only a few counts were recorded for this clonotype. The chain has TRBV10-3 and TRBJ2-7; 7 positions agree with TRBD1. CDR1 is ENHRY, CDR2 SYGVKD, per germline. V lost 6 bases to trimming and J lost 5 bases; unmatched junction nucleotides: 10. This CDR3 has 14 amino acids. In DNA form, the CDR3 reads TGTGCCATCAGAACTGAGACAGGGCGCCACGAGCAGTACTTC. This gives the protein CAIRTETGRHEQYF.

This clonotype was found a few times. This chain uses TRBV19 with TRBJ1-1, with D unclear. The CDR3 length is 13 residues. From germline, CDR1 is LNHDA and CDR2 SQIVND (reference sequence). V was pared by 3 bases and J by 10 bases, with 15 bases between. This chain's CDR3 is CASSIRPMYPAFF. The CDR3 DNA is TGTGCCAGTAGTATCCGACCGATGTACCCAGCTTTCTTT.

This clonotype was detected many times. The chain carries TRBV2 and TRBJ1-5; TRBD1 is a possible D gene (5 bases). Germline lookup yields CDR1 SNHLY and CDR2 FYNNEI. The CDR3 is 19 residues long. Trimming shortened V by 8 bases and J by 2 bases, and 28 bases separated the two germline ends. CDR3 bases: TGTGCCAGCGGGGGAGGGGATCTGAGCCTACACCAACGCAATCAGCCCCAGCATTTT. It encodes CASGGGDLSLHQRNQPQHF.

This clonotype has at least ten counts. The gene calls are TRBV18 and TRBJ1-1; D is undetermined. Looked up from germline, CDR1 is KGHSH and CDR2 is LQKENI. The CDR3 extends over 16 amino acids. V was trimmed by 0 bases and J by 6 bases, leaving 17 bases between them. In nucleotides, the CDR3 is TGTGCCAGCTCACCACCAGGGCAGCGGCCTCGCCCTGAAGCTTTCTTT. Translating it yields CASSPPGQRPRPEAFF.

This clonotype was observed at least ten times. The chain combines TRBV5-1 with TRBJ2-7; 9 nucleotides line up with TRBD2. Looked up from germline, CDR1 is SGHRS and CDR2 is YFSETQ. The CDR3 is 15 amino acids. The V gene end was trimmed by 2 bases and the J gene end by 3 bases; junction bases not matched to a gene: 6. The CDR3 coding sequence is TGCGCCAGCAGCTTATCCCTAGCGGGAAACTACGAGCAGTACTTC. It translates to CASSLSLAGNYEQYF.

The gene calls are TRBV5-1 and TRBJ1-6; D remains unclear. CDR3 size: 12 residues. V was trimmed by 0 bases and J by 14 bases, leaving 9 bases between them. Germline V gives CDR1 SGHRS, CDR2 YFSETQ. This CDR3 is CASSLAGRALHF. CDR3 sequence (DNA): TGCGCCAGCAGCTTGGCTGGGAGGGCCCTCCACTTT.

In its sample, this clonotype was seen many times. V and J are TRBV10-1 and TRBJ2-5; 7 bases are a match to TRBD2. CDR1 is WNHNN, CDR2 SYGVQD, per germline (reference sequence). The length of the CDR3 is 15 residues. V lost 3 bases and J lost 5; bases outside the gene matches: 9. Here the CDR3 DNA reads TGCGCCAGCAGTGATCAACGGGAGGAGAAGGAGACCCAGTACTTC. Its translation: CASSDQREEKETQYF.

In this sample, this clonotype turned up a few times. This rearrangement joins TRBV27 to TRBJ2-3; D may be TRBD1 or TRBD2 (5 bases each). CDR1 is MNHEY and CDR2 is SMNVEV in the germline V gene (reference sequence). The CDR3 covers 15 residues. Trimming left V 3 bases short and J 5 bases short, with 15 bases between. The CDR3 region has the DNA TGTGCCAGCAGTTTTTTCGGGGTGGGGGAAGATACGCAGTATTTT. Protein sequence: CASSFFGVGEDTQYF.